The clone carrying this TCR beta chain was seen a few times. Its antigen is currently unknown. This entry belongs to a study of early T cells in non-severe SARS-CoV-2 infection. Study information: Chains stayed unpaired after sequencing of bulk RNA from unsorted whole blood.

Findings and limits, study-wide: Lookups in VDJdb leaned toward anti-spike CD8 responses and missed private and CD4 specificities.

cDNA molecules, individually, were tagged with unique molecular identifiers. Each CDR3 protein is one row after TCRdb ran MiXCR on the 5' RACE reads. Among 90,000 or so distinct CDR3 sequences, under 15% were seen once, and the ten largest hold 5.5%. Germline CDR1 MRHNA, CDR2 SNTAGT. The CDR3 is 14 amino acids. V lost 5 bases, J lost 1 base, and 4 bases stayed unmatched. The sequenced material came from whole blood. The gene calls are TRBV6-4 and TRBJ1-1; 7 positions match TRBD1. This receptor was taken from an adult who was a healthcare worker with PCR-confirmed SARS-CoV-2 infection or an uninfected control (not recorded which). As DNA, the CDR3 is TGTGCCAGCAGTTCCTCAGGGGGGAACACTGAAGCTTTCTTT. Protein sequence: CASSSSGGNTEAFF.